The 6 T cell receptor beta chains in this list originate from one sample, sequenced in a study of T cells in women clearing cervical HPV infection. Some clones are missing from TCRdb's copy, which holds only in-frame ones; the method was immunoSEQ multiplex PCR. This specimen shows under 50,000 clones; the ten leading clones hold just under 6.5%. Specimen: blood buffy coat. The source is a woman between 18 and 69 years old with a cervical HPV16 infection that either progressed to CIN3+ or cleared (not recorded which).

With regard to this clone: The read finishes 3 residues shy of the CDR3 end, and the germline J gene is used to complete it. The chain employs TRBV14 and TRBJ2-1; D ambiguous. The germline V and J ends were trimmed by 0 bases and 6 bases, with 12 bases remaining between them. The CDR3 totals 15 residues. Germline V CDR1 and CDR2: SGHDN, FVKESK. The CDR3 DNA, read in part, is TGTGCCAGCAGCCAAGAGTTATTCCTACCCAATGAG. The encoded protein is CASSQELFLPNE. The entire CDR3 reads CASSQELFLPNEQFF.

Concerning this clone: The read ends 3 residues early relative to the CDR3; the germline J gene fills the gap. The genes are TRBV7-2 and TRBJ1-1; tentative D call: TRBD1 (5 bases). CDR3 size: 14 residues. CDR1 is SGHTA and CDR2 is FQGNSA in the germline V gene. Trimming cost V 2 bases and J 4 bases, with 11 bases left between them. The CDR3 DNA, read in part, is TGTGCCAGCAGCTTATGGGGGGATACCACTGAA. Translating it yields CASSLWGDTTE. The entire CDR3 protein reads CASSLWGDTTEAFF.

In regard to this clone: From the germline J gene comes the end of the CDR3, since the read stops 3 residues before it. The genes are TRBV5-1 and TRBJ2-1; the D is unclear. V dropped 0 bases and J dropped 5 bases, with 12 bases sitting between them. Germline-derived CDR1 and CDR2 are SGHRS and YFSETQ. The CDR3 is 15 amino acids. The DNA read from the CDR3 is TGCGCCAGCAGCTTGGACGGTTCCGTGGACAATGAG. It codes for CASSLDGSVDNE. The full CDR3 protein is CASSLDGSVDNEQFF.

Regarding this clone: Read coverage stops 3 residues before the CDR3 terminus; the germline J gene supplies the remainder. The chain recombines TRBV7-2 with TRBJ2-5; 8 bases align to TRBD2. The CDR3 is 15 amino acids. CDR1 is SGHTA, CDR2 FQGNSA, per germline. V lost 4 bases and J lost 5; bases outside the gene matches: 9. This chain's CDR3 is CASSSAGTSGETQYF. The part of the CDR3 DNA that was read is TGTGCCAGCAGCTCAGCCGGGACTAGTGGGGAGACC.

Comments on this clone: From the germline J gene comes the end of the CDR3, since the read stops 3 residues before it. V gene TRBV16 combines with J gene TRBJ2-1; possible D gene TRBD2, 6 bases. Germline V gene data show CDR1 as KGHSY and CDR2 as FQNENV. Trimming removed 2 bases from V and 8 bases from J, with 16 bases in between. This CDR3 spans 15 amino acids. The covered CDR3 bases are TGTGCCAGCAGCCAAGGGGACTCACTACGGGATGAG. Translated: CASSQGDSLRDE. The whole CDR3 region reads CASSQGDSLRDEQFF. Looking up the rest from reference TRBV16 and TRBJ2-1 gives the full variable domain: GEEVAQTPKHLVRGEGQKAKLYCAPIKGHSYVFWYQQVLKNEFKFLISFQNENVFDETGMPKERFSAKCLPNSPCSLEIQATKLEDSAVYFCASSQGDSLRDEQFFGPGTRLTVL.

The chain's CDR3 is CASSLIPGQETQYF. The DNA read from the CDR3 is TGTGCCAGCAGCTTAATACCAGGGCAAGAGACC. The J gene is TRBJ2-5, the V gene TRBV7-3, with D possibly matching TRBD1 (5 bases). Coverage ceases 3 residues before the CDR3 finishes, and the germline J gene fills in the end. Germline V gene data show CDR1 as SGHTA and CDR2 as FQGTGA. The CDR3 is 14 residues long. Between the trimmed V and J ends, which lost 1 base and 2 bases, there was a span of 8 bases. The entire variable domain, with the rest obtained from reference TRBV7-3 and TRBJ2-5, is as follows: GAGVSQTPSNKVTEKGKYVELRCDPISGHTALYWYRQSLGQGPEFLIYFQGTGAADDSGLPNDRFFAVRPEGSVSTLKIQRTERGDSAVYLCASSLIPGQETQYFGPGTRLLVL.